The 20 T cell receptor beta chains reported below all come from one sample, sequenced in a study of CD8 T cells in Susac syndrome. RNA in amounts of 0.5 to 1 ug was reverse transcribed with random hexamers. TCRdb fed the immunoSEQ multiplex PCR reads into MiXCR, producing one record per CDR3 protein. The table has roughly 200,000 distinct CDR3 sequences, 85% to 95% seen once. Sequencing was carried out using CD4+ T cells from PBMCs. All receptors derive from a human donor in good health.

The V gene is TRBV20-1, the J gene TRBJ1-4, with 7 bases identical to TRBD1. The CDR3 totals 16 residues. Germline V gives CDR1 DFQATT, CDR2 SNEGSKA (reference sequence). V was pared by 5 bases and J by 0 bases, with 9 bases of the junction left unmatched. CDR3 protein: CSADGGTAATNEKLFF. For the CDR3, the DNA is TGCAGTGCTGATGGGGGGACAGCTGCAACTAATGAAAAACTGTTTTTT.

The rearrangement links TRBV7-9 to TRBJ2-3; TRBD1 aligns across 8 bases. V was clipped by 6 bases and J by 4 bases; unmatched bases: 9. Per the germline V gene, CDR1 is SEHNR and CDR2 is FQNEAQ (reference sequence). CDR3 size: 15 residues. The CDR3 DNA reads as TGTGCCAGCAGACGATTGGACAGGGTTGCAGATACGCAGTATTTT. Translated, it gives CASRRLDRVADTQYF.

The chain has TRBV2 and TRBJ1-1, with TRBD1 matching 8 bases. Germline lookup yields CDR1 SNHLY and CDR2 FYNNEI. CDR3 length: 15 amino acids. J gave up 1 base and V 5 bases, and 6 bases lay outside the gene matches. CDR3 sequence (DNA): TGTGCCAGCAGTTCACTAGGACAGGGGAACACTGAAGCTTTCTTT. Protein: CASSSLGQGNTEAFF.

V usage is TRBV7-9 and J usage is TRBJ2-1; unclear D gene. From germline, CDR1 is SEHNR and CDR2 FQNEAQ (reference sequence). Trimming shortened V by 5 bases and J by 9 bases, and 20 bases separated the two germline ends. The CDR3 contains 15 residues. The CDR3 nucleotides read TGTGCCAGCAGCGCACCCAAGCCGGACCACGTTGAGCAGTTCTTC. Encoded protein: CASSAPKPDHVEQFF.

The gene calls are TRBV15 and TRBJ2-7, with D possibly being TRBD1 or TRBD2 (6 bases each). The germline V gene has CDR1 LNHNV and CDR2 YYDKDF (reference sequence). The CDR3 extends over 15 amino acids. With 5 bases removed from V and 2 bases from J, the gap between germline ends came to 16 bases. The DNA for the CDR3 is TGTGCCACCAGCCCCTGGAGGGGGGAAACCTACGAGCAGTACTTC. Translated, it gives CATSPWRGETYEQYF.

This chain connects TRBV4-2 to TRBJ2-1; 7 bases are shared with TRBD2. The CDR3 sequence is 15 residues long. Per germline, CDR1 LGHNA and CDR2 YNFKEQ. The V gene end was trimmed by 4 bases and the J gene end by 2 bases; junction bases not matched to a gene: 5. The CDR3 bases are TGTGCCAGCAGCCCTCCGGGACTACCCTACAATGAGCAGTTCTTC. Translation: CASSPPGLPYNEQFF.

This chain uses TRBV3-1 with TRBJ2-7, with TRBD1 matching 11 bases. V shed 4 bases and J 4 bases; nucleotides not matched to a gene: 6. CDR1 LGHDT and CDR2 YNNKEL come from the germline V gene (reference sequence). The CDR3 length is 15 residues. The CDR3 DNA reads TGTGCCAGCAGCCCACCGGACAGGGGGCGATACGAGCAGTACTTC. It yields the protein CASSPPDRGRYEQYF.

The rearrangement uses TRBV20-1 and TRBJ2-4; D gene ambiguous. V was cut by 1 base and J by 5 bases, with 6 bases left in between. Germline lookup yields CDR1 DFQATT and CDR2 SNEGSKA (reference sequence). There are 12 residues in the CDR3. The CDR3 sequence: CSARARENIQYF. CDR3 DNA: TGCAGTGCTAGAGCCAGAGAAAACATTCAGTACTTC.

The J gene is TRBJ2-5, the V gene TRBV30; 7 bases align to TRBD1. Germline V CDR1 and CDR2: GTSNPN, SVGIG (reference sequence). V dropped 5 bases and J dropped 2; count of bases not matched to a gene: 5. The CDR3 loop spans 13 amino acids. CDR3 DNA sequence: TGTGCCTGGGGGACAGCGATACAAGAGACCCAGTACTTC. Translating gives CAWGTAIQETQYF. Complete variable domain (other parts from reference TRBV30 and TRBJ2-5): SQTIHQWPATLVQPVGSPLSLECTVEGTSNPNLYWYRQAAGRGLQLLFYSVGIGQISSEVPQNLSASRPQDRQFILSSKKLLLSDSGFYLCAWGTAIQETQYFGPGTRLLVL.

In DNA, the CDR3 is TGTGCCAGCAGTATTACAGGGGGCACTGAAGCTTTCTTT. Translated, it gives CASSITGGTEAFF. This rearrangement joins TRBV12-3 or TRBV12-4 to TRBJ1-1; TRBD1 matches at 8 bases. J was trimmed by 4 bases and V by 5 bases; bases with no gene match: 3. The CDR3 spans 13 residues.

The rearrangement joins TRBV29-1 to TRBJ2-7, with a tentative D call TRBD1 (5 bases). The germline V gene encodes CDR1 SQVTM and CDR2 ANQGSEA. V dropped 3 bases and J dropped 6 bases, with 12 bases sitting between them. This CDR3 comprises 12 residues. CDR3 nucleotides: TGCAGCGTTGATTCCCCAAGGGGCGAGCAGTACTTC. Translation: CSVDSPRGEQYF.

V gene TRBV20-1 combines with J gene TRBJ2-5; 7 nucleotides line up with TRBD2. V was clipped by 0 bases and J by 7 bases; unmatched bases: 8. The germline V gene has CDR1 DFQATT and CDR2 SNEGSKA (reference sequence). CDR3 length: 14 amino acids. In nucleotides, the CDR3 is TGCAGTGCTAGAGATCGCGGGAGATATGGGACCCAGTACTTC. Protein: CSARDRGRYGTQYF.

The chain carries TRBV4-2 and TRBJ2-1; no clear D gene. Germline V CDR1 and CDR2: LGHNA, YNFKEQ. CDR3 length: 16 residues. Trimming pared 0 bases from V and 6 bases from J, leaving 15 bases between. The CDR3 here is CASSQDDGPTSNEQFF. The CDR3, as DNA: TGTGCCAGCAGCCAAGATGACGGCCCTACCTCCAATGAGCAGTTCTTC.

The genes are TRBV27 and TRBJ2-4, with D uncertain. Trimming cost V 8 bases and J 0 bases, with 8 bases left between them. There are 13 residues in the CDR3. In germline, CDR1 is MNHEY, CDR2 SMNVEV (reference sequence). The CDR3 DNA reads TGTGCCAGCCGGACCGTAGCCAAAAACATTCAGTACTTC. It encodes CASRTVAKNIQYF.

V is TRBV20-1 and J is TRBJ2-2; 7 bases line up with TRBD1. The germline CDR1 and CDR2 sequences are DFQATT and SNEGSKA (reference sequence). CDR3 length equals 17 residues. J lost 5 bases, V lost 0 bases, and 12 bases had no gene match. For the CDR3, the DNA is TGCAGTGCTAGAGATCCGACGGACAGGAGCGAGACCGGGGAGCTGTTTTTT. Protein sequence: CSARDPTDRSETGELFF.

The chain recombines TRBV7-2 with TRBJ2-7; possible D gene TRBD2, 6 bases. V was trimmed by 5 bases and J by 3 bases, leaving 17 bases between them. The CDR3 totals 15 residues. CDR1 is SGHTA, CDR2 FQGNSA, per germline. This chain's CDR3 is CASSPSRTGVYEQYF. The DNA of the CDR3 is TGTGCCAGCAGCCCATCAAGGACGGGAGTCTACGAGCAGTACTTC.

The chain links TRBV9 to TRBJ2-1; 11 nucleotides match TRBD2. Germline CDR1 SGDLS, CDR2 YYNGEE. The J segment lost 9 bases and the V segment lost 0 bases, leaving 5 bases of the junction unmatched. The CDR3 spans 15 residues. This chain's CDR3 is CASSVVVSGGVEQFF. CDR3 coding DNA: TGTGCCAGCAGCGTAGTGGTTAGCGGGGGGGTTGAGCAGTTCTTC. Complete variable domain (other parts from reference TRBV9 and TRBJ2-1): DSGVTQTPKHLITATGQRVTLRCSPRSGDLSVYWYQQSLDQGLQFLIQYYNGEERAKGNILERFSAQQFPDLHSELNLSSLELGDSALYFCASSVVVSGGVEQFFGPGTRLTVL.

V is TRBV6-6 and J is TRBJ2-3; the D gene could be TRBD1 or TRBD2 (5 bases each). Trimming removed 5 bases from V and 1 base from J, with 16 bases in between. Germline V lookup: CDR1 MNHNY, CDR2 SVGAGI (reference sequence). The CDR3 spans 16 residues. CDR3 DNA: TGTGCCAGCAGTCCGGGGACGTTGATGGGCACAGATACGCAGTATTTT. Amino acids: CASSPGTLMGTDTQYF.

The chain links TRBV20-1 to TRBJ1-2; a possible D gene is TRBD1 (6 bases). The CDR3 has 13 residues. The ends were cut back, 6 bases at V and 4 bases at J, with 15 bases in the middle. Germline assignment: CDR1 DFQATT and CDR2 SNEGSKA (reference sequence). The CDR3 protein is CSAPDSLSYGYTF. DNA of the CDR3: TGCAGTGCGCCGGACAGTTTGAGCTATGGCTACACCTTC.

This clonotype was seen just once. The V call is TRBV28, the J call TRBJ2-7, with D hard to call. The CDR3 has 13 amino acids. Germline V gene data show CDR1 as MDHEN and CDR2 as SYDVKM. V lost 4 bases and J 2 bases, leaving 9 bases between the germline ends. The CDR3 region has the DNA TGTGCCAGCAGTTCCCTGTCTCCCTACGAGCAGTACTTC. It is translated as CASSSLSPYEQYF.